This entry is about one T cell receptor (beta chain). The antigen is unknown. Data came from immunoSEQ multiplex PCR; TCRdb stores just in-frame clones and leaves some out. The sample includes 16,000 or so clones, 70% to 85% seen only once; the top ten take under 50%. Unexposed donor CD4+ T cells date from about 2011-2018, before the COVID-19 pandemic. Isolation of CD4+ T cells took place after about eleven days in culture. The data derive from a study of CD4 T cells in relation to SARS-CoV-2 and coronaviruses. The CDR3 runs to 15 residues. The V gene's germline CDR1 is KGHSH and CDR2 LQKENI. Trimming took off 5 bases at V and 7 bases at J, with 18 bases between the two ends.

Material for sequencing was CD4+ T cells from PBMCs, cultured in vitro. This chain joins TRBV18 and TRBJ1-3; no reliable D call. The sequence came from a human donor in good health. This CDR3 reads CASSELVDSTNTIYF. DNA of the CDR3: TGTGCCAGCTCAGAGCTTGTTGACTCGACGAACACCATATATTTT.